The 21 T cell receptor beta chains below come from one sample, sequenced in a study of cytomegalovirus exposure and HLA in healthy donors. PCR primers comprised 60 Vbeta and 13 Jbeta primers. This table comes from immunoSEQ multiplex PCR, and its TCRdb copy is limited to in-frame clones, with some not included. The listing contains fewer than 85,000 clones. Sequenced material: PBMCs. These receptor sequences come from a woman aged 40 to 49 in good health and CMV-seropositive.

This chain joins TRBV19 and TRBJ2-7; 8 nucleotides align to TRBD1. The germline V gene has CDR1 LNHDA and CDR2 SQIVND (reference sequence). The CDR3 covers 16 residues. V lost 10 bases, J lost 5 bases, and 19 bases stayed unmatched. The CDR3 DNA is TGTGCCACCTCTAAATGGCGGACAGGGCGCGAGCACGAGCAGTACTTC. It is translated as CATSKWRTGREHEQYF. Full variable domain (rest looked up from reference TRBV19 and TRBJ2-7): DGGITQSPKYLFRKEGQNVTLSCEQNLNHDAMYWYRQDPGQGLRLIYYSQIVNDFQKGDIAEGYSVSREKKESFPLTVTSAQKNPTAFYLCATSKWRTGREHEQYFGPGTRLTVT.

The CDR3 DNA follows: TGTGCCAGCAGGGGGCGTTCAGATACGCAGTATTTT. Protein product: CASRGRSDTQYF. The chain has TRBV7-9 and TRBJ2-3; D perhaps matches TRBD1 (5 bases). Trimming cost V 6 bases and J 4 bases, with 8 bases left between them. Germline lookup yields CDR1 SEHNR and CDR2 FQNEAQ (reference sequence). This CDR3 region has 12 residues.

V is TRBV29-1 and J is TRBJ1-5, with 11 nucleotides matching TRBD1. The CDR3 covers 12 residues. Germline lookup yields CDR1 SQVTM and CDR2 ANQGSEA. Germline trimming cut 6 bases from V and 6 bases from J; bases unmatched to any gene: 1. The CDR3 DNA follows: TGCAGCGTCGGACAGGGGGCTCAGCCCCAGCATTTT. As protein: CSVGQGAQPQHF. Supplemented by reference TRBV29-1 and TRBJ1-5, the full variable domain reads SAVISQKPSRDICQRGTSLTIQCQVDSQVTMMFWYRQQPGQSLTLIATANQGSEATYESGFVIDKFPISRPNLTFSTLTVSNMSPEDSSIYLCSVGQGAQPQHFGDGTRLSIL.

J is TRBJ2-7 and V is TRBV4-2; 9 bases match TRBD2. Losses at the gene ends were 0 bases for V and 5 bases for J; bases not matched to a gene: 5. The CDR3 loop spans 15 amino acids. Germline V lookup: CDR1 LGHNA, CDR2 YNFKEQ. CDR3 sequence reads: CASSQDAGGPNEQYF. The CDR3 nucleotides read TGTGCCAGCAGCCAAGACGCGGGGGGGCCCAACGAGCAGTACTTC.

The J gene is TRBJ1-2, the V gene TRBV19; no definite D call. There are 11 residues in the CDR3. V lost 4 bases and J lost 6, with 6 bases in between. In germline, CDR1 is LNHDA, CDR2 SQIVND (reference sequence). The CDR3 bases are TGTGCCAGTAGTACGCCGGATGGCTACACCTTC. Protein: CASSTPDGYTF.

This chain connects TRBV20-1 to TRBJ2-7, with D possibly being TRBD1 (5 bases). Trimming took 3 bases from V and 6 from J, leaving 9 bases between them. CDR3 length: 11 amino acids. Germline V CDR1 and CDR2: DFQATT, SNEGSKA (reference sequence). The CDR3 nucleotides read TGCAGTGCTAGTAGACAGAGCGAGCAGTACTTC. Amino acids: CSASRQSEQYF.

The V and J genes are TRBV5-1 and TRBJ2-1, with a weak D call TRBD2 (6 bases). Trimming stripped 4 bases from V and 4 bases from J, with 15 bases between. CDR3 length: 15 residues. The germline CDR1 and CDR2 sequences are SGHRS and YFSETQ. The CDR3 DNA sequence: TGCGCCAGCAGCCGTTCGACTAGTACGTACAATGAGCAGTTCTTC. As protein: CASSRSTSTYNEQFF.

The chain has TRBV14 and TRBJ2-5; 7 bases agree with TRBD1. Germline CDR1 SGHDN, CDR2 FVKESK. The CDR3 has 13 residues. The ends lost 4 bases at V and 10 bases at J; junction bases unmatched: 9. The CDR3 is CASSLSQRDSQYF. DNA of the CDR3: TGTGCCAGCAGCCTAAGCCAGAGGGACAGCCAGTACTTC.

This chain uses TRBV6-6 with TRBJ2-7, with D possibly being TRBD2 (6 bases). With 8 bases removed from V and 3 bases from J, the gap between germline ends came to 14 bases. The CDR3 spans 13 residues. CDR1 and CDR2 (germline): MNHNY, SVGAGI (reference sequence). This CDR3 reads CASEEGSYYEQYF. The CDR3, as DNA: TGTGCCAGCGAGGAGGGCAGTTACTACGAGCAGTACTTC.

J is TRBJ2-1 and V is TRBV6-1; TRBD1 agrees at 7 bases. Germline V gene sequence: CDR1 MNHNS, CDR2 SASEGT. V shed 8 bases and J 5 bases; nucleotides not matched to a gene: 3. The CDR3 runs to 12 residues. The CDR3 nucleotides are TGTGCCAGCCTAGGGACAGACAATGAGCAGTTCTTC. Its translation is CASLGTDNEQFF.

The genes are TRBV7-2 and TRBJ2-1; TRBD2 matches at 7 bases. The V segment lost 7 bases and the J segment 6 bases; nucleotides outside the gene matches: 15. Germline V gene lookup returns CDR1 SGHTA and CDR2 FQGNSA. This CDR3 contains 16 residues. The DNA for the CDR3 is TGTGCCAGCAAGAGGGAGCGGGGTGTACTCAGCAATGAGCAGTTCTTC. Translation gives CASKRERGVLSNEQFF.

The chain uses TRBV7-8 and TRBJ2-7; TRBD2 is a possible D gene (5 bases). The ends were cut back, 0 bases at V and 6 bases at J, with 18 bases in the middle. Looked up from germline, CDR1 is SGHVS and CDR2 is FQNEAQ. This CDR3 spans 16 amino acids. CDR3 amino acids: CASSLAGGLRGSEQYF. CDR3 nucleotides: TGTGCCAGCAGCTTAGCGGGTGGGCTGCGTGGGAGCGAGCAGTACTTC.

The V call is TRBV9, the J call TRBJ2-2; D remains unclear. This CDR3 spans 14 amino acids. Germline values: CDR1 SGDLS, CDR2 YYNGEE. V lost 0 bases, J lost 4 bases, and 7 bases lay in between. The CDR3 protein is CASSVGQRTGELFF. In nucleotides, the CDR3 is TGTGCCAGCAGCGTAGGGCAGCGCACCGGGGAGCTGTTTTTT.

V gene TRBV28 combines with J gene TRBJ2-7; TRBD1 might be the D (6 bases). The CDR3 contains 12 residues. Between the trimmed V and J ends, which lost 6 bases and 1 base, there was a span of 7 bases. Per germline, CDR1 MDHEN and CDR2 SYDVKM. CDR3 sequence: CASSGTSYEQYF. The CDR3, as DNA: TGTGCCAGCAGCGGGACATCCTACGAGCAGTACTTC.

The chain employs TRBV27 and TRBJ1-1; D ambiguous. V lost 2 bases, J lost 2 bases, and 15 bases lay in between. This CDR3 region has 16 residues. Germline V gene data show CDR1 as MNHEY and CDR2 as SMNVEV (reference sequence). CDR3 sequence reads: CASSLGVREGNTEAFF. The CDR3 region has the DNA TGTGCCAGCAGTTTAGGGGTGAGGGAGGGTAACACTGAAGCTTTCTTT.

The V and J genes are TRBV6-1 and TRBJ2-1; possible D gene TRBD2, 6 bases. Germline CDR1 MNHNS, CDR2 SASEGT. The CDR3 runs 13 residues. Trimming stripped 8 bases from V and 6 bases from J, with 14 bases between. This CDR3 reads CASRLGGSNEQFF. In DNA form, the CDR3 reads TGTGCCAGCCGACTAGGCGGTAGCAATGAGCAGTTCTTC.

CDR3 residues: CASSRQSSNQPQHF. The CDR3 bases are TGTGCCAGCAGTAGACAGTCTAGCAATCAGCCCCAGCATTTT. The chain uses TRBV2 and TRBJ1-5; D might be TRBD1 (5 bases). In germline, CDR1 is SNHLY, CDR2 FYNNEI. This CDR3 has 14 residues. The V gene lost 5 bases and the J gene lost 0 bases, with 8 bases spanning the gap.

The J gene is TRBJ2-4, the V gene TRBV2, with TRBD1 matching 9 bases. Germline CDR1 and CDR2: SNHLY and FYNNEI. Trimming took 6 bases from V and 1 from J; bases not matched to a gene: 13. CDR3 length: 18 amino acids. This CDR3 reads CASRLDRGSSRAKNIQYF. CDR3 DNA sequence: TGTGCCAGCAGGTTGGACAGGGGAAGCAGTCGGGCCAAAAACATTCAGTACTTC.

The V call is TRBV11-3, the J call TRBJ2-3; D not resolved. The CDR3 loop spans 16 amino acids. Germline lookup yields CDR1 SGHNT and CDR2 YENEEA. The V end lost 0 bases, the J end lost 0 bases, and 10 bases lay between the germline ends. CDR3 in amino acids: CASSLDRLPSTDTQYF. CDR3 nucleotide sequence: TGTGCCAGCAGCTTAGATCGGTTGCCCAGCACAGATACGCAGTATTTT. The variable domain in full, completed from reference TRBV11-3 and TRBJ2-3, reads EAGVVQSPRYKIIEKKQPVAFWCNPISGHNTLYWYLQNLGQGPELLIRYENEEAVDDSQLPKDRFSAERLKGVDSTLKIQPAELGDSAVYLCASSLDRLPSTDTQYFGPGTRLTVL.

V is TRBV12-1 and J is TRBJ2-1; whether TRBD2, the table's D call, matches the DNA was not checked. TRBV12-1 is a pseudogene. The CDR3 is 17 residues long. The CDR3 nucleotides are TGTGCCAGCACCCTTGCAAGCCCTAGCGAACCCTACAATGAGCAGTTCTTC. Translation: CASTLASPSEPYNEQFF.

The chain recombines TRBV5-4 with TRBJ1-1; unclear D gene. Germline assignment: CDR1 SGHNT and CDR2 YYREEE (reference sequence). The V gene lost 4 bases and the J gene lost 1 base, with 8 bases spanning the gap. The CDR3 length is 13 residues. The CDR3 loop reads CASSPTRNTEAFF. The CDR3, as DNA: TGTGCCAGCAGCCCCACAAGGAACACTGAAGCTTTCTTT.